The text below deals with one T cell receptor beta chain. The specificity of this receptor is unknown. It has no much larger one-base neighbor in the sample; base qualities were not kept. The data belong to a study of control samples from healthy donors and cancer patients (dated by TCRdb to about 2020). The germline V gene encodes CDR1 LGHDT and CDR2 YNNKEL (reference sequence). The CDR3 starts with the cysteine, ends with the phenylalanine, and has 14 residues. The DNA shown is the 42-base CDR3, in frame from base 1. V and J are trimmed by 4 bases and 2 bases, and the gene matches miss 1 base of the junction. Receptor amplification or capture employed the immunoSEQ multiplex PCR assay. In its TCRdb copy, this immuneACCESS table keeps in-frame sequences only and misses some clones. Where compared with another copy, unresolved V genes explain less than half of these, and the others have no known cause. The table for this sample lists 85,000 to 90,000 clones; 85% to 90% of them were counted only once. The ten most abundant clones make up 2.1% of the sample.

The receptor chain draws on TRBV3-1 (or the pseudogene TRBV3-2) and TRBJ1-4; the junction holds 7 bases that match TRBD1. The receptor was derived from a woman in her thirties or forties in good health. The sequencing sample was made of blood. The CDR3 here reads CASSLQGTNEKLFF. The DNA sequence reads TGTGCCAGCAGCCTACAGGGGACTAATGAAAAACTGTTTTTT.